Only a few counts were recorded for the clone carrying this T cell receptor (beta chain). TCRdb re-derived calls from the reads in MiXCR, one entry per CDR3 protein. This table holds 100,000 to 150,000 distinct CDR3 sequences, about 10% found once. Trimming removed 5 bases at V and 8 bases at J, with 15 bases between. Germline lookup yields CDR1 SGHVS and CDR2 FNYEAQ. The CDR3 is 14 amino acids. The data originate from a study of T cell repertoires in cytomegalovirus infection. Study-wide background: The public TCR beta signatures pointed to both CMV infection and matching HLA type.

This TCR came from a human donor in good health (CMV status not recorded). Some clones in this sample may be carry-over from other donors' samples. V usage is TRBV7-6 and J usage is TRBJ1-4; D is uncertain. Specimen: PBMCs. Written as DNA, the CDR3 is TGTGCCAGCAGCCCCGCGGGGATGGGGGAAAAACTGTTTTTT. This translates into CASSPAGMGEKLFF.